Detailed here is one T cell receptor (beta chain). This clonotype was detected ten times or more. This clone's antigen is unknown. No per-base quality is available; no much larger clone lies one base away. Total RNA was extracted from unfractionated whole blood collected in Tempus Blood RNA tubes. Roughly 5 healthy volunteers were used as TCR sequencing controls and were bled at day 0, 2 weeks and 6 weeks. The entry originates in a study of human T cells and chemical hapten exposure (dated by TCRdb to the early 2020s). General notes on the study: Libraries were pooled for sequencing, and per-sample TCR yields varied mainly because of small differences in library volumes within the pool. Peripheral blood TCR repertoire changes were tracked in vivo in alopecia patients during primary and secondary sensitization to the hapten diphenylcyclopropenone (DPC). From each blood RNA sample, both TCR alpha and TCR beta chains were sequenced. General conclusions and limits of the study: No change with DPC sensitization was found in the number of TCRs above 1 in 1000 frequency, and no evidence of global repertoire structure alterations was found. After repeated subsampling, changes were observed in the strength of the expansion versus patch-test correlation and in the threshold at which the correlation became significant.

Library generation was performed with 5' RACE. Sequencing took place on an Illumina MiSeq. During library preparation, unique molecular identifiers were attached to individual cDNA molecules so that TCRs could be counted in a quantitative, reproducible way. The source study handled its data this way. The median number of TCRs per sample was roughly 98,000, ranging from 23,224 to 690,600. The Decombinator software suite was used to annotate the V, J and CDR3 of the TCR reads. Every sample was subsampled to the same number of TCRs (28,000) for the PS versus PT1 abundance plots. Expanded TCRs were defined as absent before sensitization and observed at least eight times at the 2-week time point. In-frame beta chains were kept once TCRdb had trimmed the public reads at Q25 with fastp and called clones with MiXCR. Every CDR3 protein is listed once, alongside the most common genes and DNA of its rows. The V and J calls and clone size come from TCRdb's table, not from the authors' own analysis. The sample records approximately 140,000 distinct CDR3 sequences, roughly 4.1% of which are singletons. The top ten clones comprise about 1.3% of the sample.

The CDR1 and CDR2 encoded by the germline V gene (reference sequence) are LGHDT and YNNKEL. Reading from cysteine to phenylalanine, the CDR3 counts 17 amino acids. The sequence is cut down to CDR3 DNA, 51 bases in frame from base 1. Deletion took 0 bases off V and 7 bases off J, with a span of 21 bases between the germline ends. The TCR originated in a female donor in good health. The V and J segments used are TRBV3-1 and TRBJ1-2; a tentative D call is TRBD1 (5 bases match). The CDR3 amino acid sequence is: CASSQDARERFGSGYTF. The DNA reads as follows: TGTGCCAGCAGCCAAGATGCCAGGGAGCGTTTCGGTAGTGGCTACACCTTC.